What follows are 18 T cell receptor beta chains derived from one specimen sequenced in a study of cytomegalovirus exposure and HLA in healthy donors. 13 Jbeta primers and 60 Vbeta primers were used for the PCR. Some clones are missing from TCRdb's copy, which holds only in-frame ones; the method was immunoSEQ multiplex PCR. The table lists some 88,000 clones, approximately 71% of them singletons. Sample: PBMCs. These receptors all stem from a woman under 30 in good health and CMV-seropositive.

The chain has TRBV6-5 and TRBJ2-5; 8 bases are a match to TRBD2. With V trimmed by 2 bases and J by 4 bases, 6 bases remained unmatched. The CDR3 has 15 residues. Germline V gene data show CDR1 as MNHEY and CDR2 as SVGAGI. CDR3 coding DNA: TGTGCCAGCAGTTACGGGACGGGGGGGGGAGAGACCCAGTACTTC. Translated, it gives CASSYGTGGGETQYF.

The rearrangement joins TRBV5-4 to TRBJ2-7, with TRBD1 matching over 12 bases. The CDR3 loop spans 14 amino acids. The germline CDR1 and CDR2 sequences are SGHNT and YYREEE (reference sequence). Trimming at V came to 4 bases and at J to 6 bases, leaving 5 bases not matched to a gene. CDR3 DNA: TGTGCCAGCAGCCCGGGACAGGGGGCGGGCGAGCAGTACTTC. Protein sequence: CASSPGQGAGEQYF. Filled out from reference TRBV5-4 and TRBJ2-7, the complete variable domain reads ETGVTQSPTHLIKTRGQQVTLRCSSQSGHNTVSWYQQALGQGPQFIFQYYREEENGRGNFPPRFSGLQFPNYSSELNVNALELDDSALYLCASSPGQGAGEQYFGPGTRLTVT.

This clone was counted only a few times. This chain links TRBV9 with TRBJ2-7, with a weak D call TRBD1 (5 bases). Germline lookup yields CDR1 SGDLS and CDR2 YYNGEE. This CDR3 region has 13 residues. Trimming shortened V by 4 bases and J by 4 bases, and 12 bases separated the two germline ends. The CDR3 sequence is CASSFSSGYEQYF. DNA for the CDR3: TGTGCCAGCAGCTTCAGTTCAGGGTACGAGCAGTACTTC.

The chain combines TRBV7-2 with TRBJ2-7, with a weak D call TRBD1 (6 bases). This CDR3 spans 15 amino acids. Trimming removed 0 bases from V and 0 bases from J, with 9 bases in between. The germline V gene encodes CDR1 SGHTA and CDR2 FQGNSA. DNA of the CDR3: TGTGCCAGCAGCTTAGCCAGGGGTCCCTCCTACGAGCAGTACTTC. Translating it yields CASSLARGPSYEQYF. The complete variable domain, with remaining parts taken from reference TRBV7-2 and TRBJ2-7, reads GAGVSQSPSNKVTEKGKDVELRCDPISGHTALYWYRQSLGQGLEFLIYFQGNSAPDKSGLPSDRFSAERTGGSVSTLTIQRTQQEDSAVYLCASSLARGPSYEQYFGPGTRLTVT.

This chain connects TRBV19 to TRBJ1-3; no clear D gene. The germline V gene encodes CDR1 LNHDA and CDR2 SQIVND (reference sequence). Trimming pared 3 bases from V and 2 bases from J, leaving 8 bases between. This CDR3 has 14 amino acids. The DNA for the CDR3 is TGTGCCAGTAGTATGCGGCAGCCTGGAAACACCATATATTTT. Translation gives CASSMRQPGNTIYF.

The gene calls are TRBV14 and TRBJ1-2; possibly TRBD1 for D (5 bases). This CDR3 comprises 16 residues. Per germline, CDR1 SGHDN and CDR2 FVKESK. V lost 0 bases, J lost 4 bases, and 15 bases lay in between. The CDR3 sequence is CASSQDPGKRGYGYTF. The CDR3 DNA is TGTGCCAGCAGCCAAGATCCAGGGAAAAGAGGCTATGGCTACACCTTC.

The chain is built from TRBV19 and TRBJ1-1; D is possibly TRBD1 (6 bases). The CDR3 is made up of 15 amino acids. Germline values: CDR1 LNHDA, CDR2 SQIVND (reference sequence). Between the trimmed V and J ends, which lost 1 base and 7 bases, there was a span of 16 bases. CDR3 nucleotide sequence: TGTGCCAGTAGTATAGGGCCCGGACGGACAGATGAAGCTTTCTTT. It specifies CASSIGPGRTDEAFF.

The rearrangement joins TRBV6-5 to TRBJ2-5; no clear D gene. V lost 4 bases and J 1 base, leaving 10 bases between the germline ends. This CDR3 has 14 residues. The germline V gene encodes CDR1 MNHEY and CDR2 SVGAGI. The CDR3 region is CASSSRVAQETQYF. The DNA of the CDR3 is TGTGCCAGCAGTTCCCGTGTGGCCCAAGAGACCCAGTACTTC.

The rearrangement uses TRBV25-1 and TRBJ2-5; 7 bases are a match to TRBD2. Germline lookup yields CDR1 MGHDK and CDR2 SYGVNS. Trimming removed 5 bases from V and 7 bases from J; junction bases left unmatched: 10. The CDR3 loop spans 14 amino acids. CDR3 nucleotide sequence: TGTGCCAGCAGTCCGTCGGGGGGAGGAGGGACCCAGTACTTC. Amino acid sequence: CASSPSGGGGTQYF.

J is TRBJ1-2 and V is TRBV28, with TRBD1 as a possible D gene (5 bases). Deletions cut 4 bases from V and 8 bases from J, with 11 bases between. This CDR3 has 12 amino acids. Germline V gene data show CDR1 as MDHEN and CDR2 as SYDVKM. The CDR3 sequence is CASSYGAHGYTF. The DNA of the CDR3 is TGTGCCAGCAGTTATGGGGCCCACGGCTACACCTTC.

The V and J genes are TRBV5-1 and TRBJ1-1; no reliable D call. V dropped 4 bases and J dropped 3 bases, with 10 bases sitting between them. CDR1 and CDR2 (germline): SGHRS, YFSETQ. The CDR3 totals 13 residues. The CDR3: CASSPLSDTEAFF. The CDR3 nucleotides are TGCGCCAGCAGCCCCCTGTCGGACACTGAAGCTTTCTTT.

DNA of the CDR3: TGTGCCAGCAGTTTTCATCGGACAGGGTTGGGATACGAGCAGTACTTC. As protein: CASSFHRTGLGYEQYF. J is TRBJ2-7 and V is TRBV28, with TRBD1 matching 8 bases. The germline V gene has CDR1 MDHEN and CDR2 SYDVKM. The CDR3 totals 16 residues. The junction had 11 bases not matched to a gene; V was cut back by 3 bases and J by 4 bases.

The V and J genes are TRBV9 and TRBJ2-5; 8 bases agree with TRBD2. CDR1 is SGDLS and CDR2 is YYNGEE in the germline V gene. This CDR3 region has 14 residues. J lost 5 bases, V lost 0 bases, and 3 bases had no gene match. CDR3 loop: CASSVGTSRETQYF. The CDR3 DNA reads as TGTGCCAGCAGCGTAGGGACTAGCCGTGAGACCCAGTACTTC. The variable domain in full, completed from reference TRBV9 and TRBJ2-5, reads DSGVTQTPKHLITATGQRVTLRCSPRSGDLSVYWYQQSLDQGLQFLIQYYNGEERAKGNILERFSAQQFPDLHSELNLSSLELGDSALYFCASSVGTSRETQYFGPGTRLLVL.

This chain uses TRBV11-2 with TRBJ2-7; D is possibly TRBD2 (6 bases). Per germline, CDR1 SGHAT and CDR2 FQNNGV. V was pared by 5 bases and J by 6 bases, with 14 bases between. There are 13 residues in the CDR3. The CDR3 here is CASSPGGIGEQYF. CDR3 nucleotide sequence: TGTGCCAGCAGCCCCGGAGGGATTGGCGAGCAGTACTTC.

The V gene is TRBV19, the J gene TRBJ2-1; 12 bases match TRBD2. V trimming: 3 bases; J trimming: 5 bases; junction bases outside the gene matches: 8. The CDR3 is made up of 17 amino acids. CDR1 is LNHDA and CDR2 is SQIVND in the germline V gene (reference sequence). The CDR3 region has the DNA TGTGCCAGTAGTATCGCGGGTCCTAGCGGGAGGGACAATGAGCAGTTCTTC. This translates into CASSIAGPSGRDNEQFF.

This chain links TRBV5-4 with TRBJ2-2; possibly TRBD2 for D (6 bases). V dropped 10 bases and J dropped 6 bases, with 19 bases sitting between them. The CDR3 contains 14 residues. The germline V gene encodes CDR1 SGHNT and CDR2 YYREEE (reference sequence). This CDR3 is CAGRRREGAGELFF. The CDR3 DNA reads as TGTGCCGGCCGGCGGCGGGAAGGGGCCGGGGAGCTGTTTTTT. Full variable domain (missing parts from reference TRBV5-4 and TRBJ2-2): ETGVTQSPTHLIKTRGQQVTLRCSSQSGHNTVSWYQQALGQGPQFIFQYYREEENGRGNFPPRFSGLQFPNYSSELNVNALELDDSALYLCAGRRREGAGELFFGEGSRLTVL.

The chain has TRBV11-3 and TRBJ2-1; 8 nucleotides align to TRBD1. J lost 6 bases, V lost 8 bases, and 6 bases had no gene match. This CDR3 comprises 13 residues. Germline V gives CDR1 SGHNT, CDR2 YENEEA. In DNA form, the CDR3 reads TGTGCCAGCGGGACAGGAGACCGCAATGAGCAGTTCTTC. Protein: CASGTGDRNEQFF.

The chain has TRBV10-1 and TRBJ1-5; the D is unclear. The CDR3 has 13 residues. CDR1 and CDR2 from the germline V gene are WNHNN and SYGVQD (reference sequence). V lost 10 bases and J 3 bases, leaving 13 bases between the germline ends. The CDR3 DNA follows: TGCGCCACCAGCAACAGAAACAATCAGCCCCAGCATTTT. This gives the protein CATSNRNNQPQHF.